This passage covers 11 T cell receptor beta chains from one sample sequenced in a study of human T cells and chemical hapten exposure. Unseparated into fractions, whole blood served as the source from which total RNA was extracted. TCRdb used MiXCR to reprocess the 5' RACE reads, holding one entry per CDR3 protein. This table has 100,000 to 120,000 distinct CDR3 sequences, 15% to 20% appearing once. These TCRs come from a human donor in good health.

The rearrangement joins TRBV29-1 to TRBJ1-2; possible D gene TRBD1, 6 bases. The germline V gene encodes CDR1 SQVTM and CDR2 ANQGSEA. V was trimmed by 6 bases and J by 0 bases, leaving 17 bases between them. CDR3 size: 15 residues. The CDR3 protein is CSVGAGDPTNYGYTF. CDR3 DNA sequence: TGCAGCGTGGGGGCAGGGGATCCTACTAACTATGGCTACACCTTC.

J is TRBJ2-1 and V is TRBV10-2; D may be TRBD1 (5 bases). Germline-derived CDR1 and CDR2 are WSHSY and SAAADI. CDR3 size: 15 residues. Trimming shortened V by 4 bases and J by 9 bases, and 19 bases separated the two germline ends. CDR3 in amino acids: CASSVMDTGGIEQFF. CDR3 bases: TGCGCCAGCAGTGTGATGGACACAGGTGGTATTGAGCAGTTCTTC.

The sample holds a few counts of this clonotype. The genes are TRBV6-2 or TRBV6-3 and TRBJ2-1; 8 nucleotides line up with TRBD2. Trimming removed 0 bases from V and 9 bases from J; junction bases left unmatched: 13. Germline CDR1 reads MNHEY; CDR2 reads SVGEGT. The length of the CDR3 is 17 residues. Here the CDR3 reads CASSYSITREGRGEQFF. The CDR3 DNA follows: TGTGCCAGCAGTTACTCGATTACTCGGGAGGGAAGGGGTGAGCAGTTCTTC.

The V and J genes are TRBV7-9 and TRBJ1-2; 9 positions agree with TRBD1. This CDR3 has 14 amino acids. The V gene end was trimmed by 3 bases and the J gene end by 8 bases; junction bases not matched to a gene: 7. Germline values: CDR1 SEHNR, CDR2 FQNEAQ (reference sequence). The CDR3 coding sequence is TGTGCCAGCAGCTTGGGGGACAGGGAAGGGGGCTACACCTTC. It codes for CASSLGDREGGYTF.

The chain carries TRBV28 and TRBJ2-4; TRBD1 is a possible D gene (5 bases). This CDR3 spans 15 amino acids. Trimming took off 4 bases at V and 3 bases at J, with 13 bases between the two ends. The germline gives CDR1 MDHEN, CDR2 SYDVKM. The CDR3 loop is CASSSRTFVKNIQYF. The CDR3 DNA is TGTGCCAGCAGTTCGCGGACATTTGTCAAAAACATTCAGTACTTC.

V and J are TRBV2 and TRBJ2-5; D tentatively fits TRBD1 or TRBD2 (5 bases each). CDR1 is SNHLY, CDR2 FYNNEI, per germline. V was pared by 2 bases and J by 1 base, with 14 bases between. The CDR3 spans 16 residues. For the CDR3, the DNA is TGTGCCAGCAGTGAATTATTTTGGGGGACCCAAGAGACCCAGTACTTC. Protein product: CASSELFWGTQETQYF.

This chain joins TRBV5-1 and TRBJ2-3, with 13 bases that match TRBD2. J gave up 5 bases and V 4 bases, and 7 bases lay outside the gene matches. CDR1 SGHRS and CDR2 YFSETQ come from the germline V gene. The length of the CDR3 is 16 residues. The CDR3 loop is CASSDDRLAGGDTQYF. The CDR3 nucleotides read TGCGCCAGCAGCGATGATCGACTAGCGGGAGGAGATACGCAGTATTTT.

This clonotype was seen only a few times. The CDR3 protein is CASNGEGPNEKLFF. CDR3 nucleotide sequence: TGTGCCAGCAATGGGGAGGGGCCCAATGAAAAACTGTTTTTT. The J gene is TRBJ1-4, the V gene TRBV28; maybe TRBD1 (5 bases). V was shortened by 7 bases and J by 5 bases, with 14 bases between the two germline ends. This CDR3 is 14 amino acids long. Germline V gene lookup returns CDR1 MDHEN and CDR2 SYDVKM.

In this sample, this clonotype turned up a few times. The chain joins TRBV28 to TRBJ1-6, with a weak D call TRBD1 (5 bases). The germline V gene has CDR1 MDHEN and CDR2 SYDVKM. There are 15 residues in the CDR3. V lost 8 bases and J lost 8, with 19 bases in between. Here the CDR3 DNA reads TGTGCCAGCTTAAACGTGGGACGGCCACATTCACCCCTCCACTTT. The encoded protein is CASLNVGRPHSPLHF.

The V gene is TRBV2, the J gene TRBJ2-1; TRBD1 aligns across 7 bases. V lost 7 bases to trimming and J lost 0 bases; unmatched junction nucleotides: 9. Germline values: CDR1 SNHLY, CDR2 FYNNEI. This CDR3 is 16 amino acids long. In nucleotides, the CDR3 is TGTGCCAGCACCCCCCAGACAGGGACCTCCTACAATGAGCAGTTCTTC. This encodes CASTPQTGTSYNEQFF. Complete variable domain (other parts from reference TRBV2 and TRBJ2-1): EPEVTQTPSHQVTQMGQEVILRCVPISNHLYFYWYRQILGQKVEFLVSFYNNEISEKSEIFDDQFSVERPDGSNFTLKIRSTKLEDSAMYFCASTPQTGTSYNEQFFGPGTRLTVL.

The rearrangement uses TRBV7-2 and TRBJ1-1; D gene uncertain. Germline V gene lookup returns CDR1 SGHTA and CDR2 FQGNSA. This CDR3 has 14 residues. V lost 4 bases to trimming and J lost 1 base, with 10 bases between them. CDR3 amino acids: CASSSYSANTEAFF. The CDR3 nucleotides are TGTGCCAGCAGCTCCTACAGTGCGAACACTGAAGCTTTCTTT.